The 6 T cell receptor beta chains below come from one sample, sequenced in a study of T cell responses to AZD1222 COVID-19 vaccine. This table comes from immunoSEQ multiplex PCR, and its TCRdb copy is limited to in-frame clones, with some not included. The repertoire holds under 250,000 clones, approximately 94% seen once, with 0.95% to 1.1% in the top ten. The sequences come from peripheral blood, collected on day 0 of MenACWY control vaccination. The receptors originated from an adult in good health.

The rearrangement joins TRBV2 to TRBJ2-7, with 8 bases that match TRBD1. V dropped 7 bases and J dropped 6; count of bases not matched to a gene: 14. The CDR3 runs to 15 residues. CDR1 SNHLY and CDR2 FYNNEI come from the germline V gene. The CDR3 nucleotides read TGTGCCAGCACTCCACTGGGACAGGTCGAGGGCGAGCAGTACTTC. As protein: CASTPLGQVEGEQYF.

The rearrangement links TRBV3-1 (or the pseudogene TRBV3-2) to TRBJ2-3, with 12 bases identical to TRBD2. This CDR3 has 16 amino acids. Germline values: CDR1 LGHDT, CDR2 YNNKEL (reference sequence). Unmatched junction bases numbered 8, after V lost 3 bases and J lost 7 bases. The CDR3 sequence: CASSHRTSGTPHTQYF. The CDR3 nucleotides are TGTGCCAGCAGCCATAGGACTAGCGGGACTCCACATACGCAGTATTTT.

This CDR3 reads CASSFPSHLTREAKNIQYF. CDR3 coding DNA: TGTGCCAGCAGTTTTCCGAGCCACCTCACAAGGGAGGCCAAAAACATTCAGTACTTC. This chain joins TRBV28 and TRBJ2-4; TRBD2 might be the D (5 bases). V was shortened by 3 bases and J by 1 base, with 22 bases between the two germline ends. The germline V gene encodes CDR1 MDHEN and CDR2 SYDVKM. The CDR3 length is 19 residues.

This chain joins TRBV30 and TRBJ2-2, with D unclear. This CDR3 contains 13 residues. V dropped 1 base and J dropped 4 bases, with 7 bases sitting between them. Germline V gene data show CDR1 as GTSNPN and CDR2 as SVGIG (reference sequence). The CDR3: CAWSGLRTGELFF. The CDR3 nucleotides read TGTGCCTGGAGTGGACTGCGCACCGGGGAGCTGTTTTTT. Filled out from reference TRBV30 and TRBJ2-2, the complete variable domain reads SQTIHQWPATLVQPVGSPLSLECTVEGTSNPNLYWYRQAAGRGLQLLFYSVGIGQISSEVPQNLSASRPQDRQFILSSKKLLLSDSGFYLCAWSGLRTGELFFGEGSRLTVL.

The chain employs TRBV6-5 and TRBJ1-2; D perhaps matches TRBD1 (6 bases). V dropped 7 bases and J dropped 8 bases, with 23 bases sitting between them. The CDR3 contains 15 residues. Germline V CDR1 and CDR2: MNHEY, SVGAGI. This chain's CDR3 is CASTHRRPGAGGYTF. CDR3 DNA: TGTGCCAGCACCCACCGAAGACCGGGGGCGGGGGGCTACACCTTC.

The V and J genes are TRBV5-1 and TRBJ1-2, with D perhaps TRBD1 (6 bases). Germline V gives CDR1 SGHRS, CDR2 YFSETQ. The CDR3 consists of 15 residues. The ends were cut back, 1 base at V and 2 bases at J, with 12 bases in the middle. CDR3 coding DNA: TGCGCCAGCAGCTTGTCCCCCGGACAGAACTATGGCTACACCTTC. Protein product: CASSLSPGQNYGYTF. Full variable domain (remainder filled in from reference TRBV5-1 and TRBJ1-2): KAGVTQTPRYLIKTRGQQVTLSCSPISGHRSVSWYQQTPGQGLQFLFEYFSETQRNKGNFPGRFSGRQFSNSRSEMNVSTLELGDSALYLCASSLSPGQNYGYTFGSGTRLTVV.